This TCR beta chain is from a study of cytomegalovirus exposure and HLA in healthy donors. Trimming pared 5 bases from V and 1 base from J, leaving 8 bases between. Germline V gene sequence: CDR1 MNHEY, CDR2 SVGAGI. The length of the CDR3 is 13 residues. Concerning this clone: Its antigen is not known.

Overall study results and limits: Association with HLA alleles at 0.05 false discovery rate was found for 16,951 TCR beta sequences in a later analysis.

Primers: 60 Vbeta forward and 13 Jbeta reverse. Clones were sequenced by immunoSEQ multiplex PCR, and TCRdb holds only the in-frame ones, with some missing. The sample totals around 100,000 clones. Sequencing was carried out using PBMCs. The sequence was collected from a man aged 40-49 years in good health and CMV-seropositive. This chain joins TRBV6-5 and TRBJ1-2, with D perhaps TRBD1 (5 bases). The CDR3 here is CASSPGNNYGYTF. DNA of the CDR3: TGTGCCAGCAGTCCAGGGAATAACTATGGCTACACCTTC.